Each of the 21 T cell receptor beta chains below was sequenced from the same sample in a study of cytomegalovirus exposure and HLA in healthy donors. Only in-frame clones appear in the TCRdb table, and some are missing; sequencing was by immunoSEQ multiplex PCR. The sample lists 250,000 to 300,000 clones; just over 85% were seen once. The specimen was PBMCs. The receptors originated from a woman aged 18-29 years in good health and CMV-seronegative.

The CDR3 nucleotides are TGTGCCAGCGGGACAGTGTACTATGGCTACACCTTC. Translating gives CASGTVYYGYTF. This chain links TRBV27 with TRBJ1-2, with TRBD1 matching 7 bases. Germline loops: CDR1 MNHEY, CDR2 SMNVEV (reference sequence). V was pared by 8 bases and J by 3 bases, with 3 bases of the junction left unmatched. CDR3 length equals 12 residues.

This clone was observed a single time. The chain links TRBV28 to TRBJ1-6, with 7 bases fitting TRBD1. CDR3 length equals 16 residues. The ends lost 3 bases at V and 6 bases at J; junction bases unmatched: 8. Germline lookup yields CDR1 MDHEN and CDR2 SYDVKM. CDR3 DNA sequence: TGTGCCAGCAGTTTGCGTCTACAGGGGCCTAATTCACCCCTCCACTTT. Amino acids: CASSLRLQGPNSPLHF.

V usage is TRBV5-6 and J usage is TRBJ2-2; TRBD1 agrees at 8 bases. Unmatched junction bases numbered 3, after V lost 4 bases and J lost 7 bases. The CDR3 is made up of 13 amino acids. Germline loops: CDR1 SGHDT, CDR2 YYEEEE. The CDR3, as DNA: TGTGCCAGCAGCCGGACAGGGAGCGGGGAGCTGTTTTTT. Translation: CASSRTGSGELFF.

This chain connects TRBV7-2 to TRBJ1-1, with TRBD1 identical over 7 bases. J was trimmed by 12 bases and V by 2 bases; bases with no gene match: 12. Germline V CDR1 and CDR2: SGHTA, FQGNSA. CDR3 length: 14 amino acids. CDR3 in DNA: TGTGCCAGCAGCTTAACGTTTTTAGGGGGCGAAACTTTCTTT. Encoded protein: CASSLTFLGGETFF.

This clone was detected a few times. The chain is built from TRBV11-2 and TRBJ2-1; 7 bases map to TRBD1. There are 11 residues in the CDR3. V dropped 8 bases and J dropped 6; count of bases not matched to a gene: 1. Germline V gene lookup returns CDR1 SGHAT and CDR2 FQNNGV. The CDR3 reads CASRQGNEQFF. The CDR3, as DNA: TGTGCCAGCCGACAGGGCAATGAGCAGTTCTTC.

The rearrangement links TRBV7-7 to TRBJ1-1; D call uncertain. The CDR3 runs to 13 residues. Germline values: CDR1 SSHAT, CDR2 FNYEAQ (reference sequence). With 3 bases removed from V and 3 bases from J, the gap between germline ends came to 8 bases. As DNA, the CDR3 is TGTGCCAGCAGCTTTCGGGTGCACACTGAAGCTTTCTTT. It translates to CASSFRVHTEAFF.

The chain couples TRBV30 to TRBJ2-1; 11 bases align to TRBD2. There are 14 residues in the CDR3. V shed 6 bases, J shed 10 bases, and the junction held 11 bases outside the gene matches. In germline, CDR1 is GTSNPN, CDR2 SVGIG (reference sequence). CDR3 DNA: TGTGCCTGTACCTTAGCGGGAGGGCCCGGGGAGCAGTTCTTC. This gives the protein CACTLAGGPGEQFF.

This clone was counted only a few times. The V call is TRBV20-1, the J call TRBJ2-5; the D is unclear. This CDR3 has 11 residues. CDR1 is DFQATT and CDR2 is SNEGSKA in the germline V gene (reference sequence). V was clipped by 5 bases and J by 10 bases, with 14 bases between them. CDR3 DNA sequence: TGCAGTGCTCCTGCCCTAGGCGACCAGTACTTC. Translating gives CSAPALGDQYF.

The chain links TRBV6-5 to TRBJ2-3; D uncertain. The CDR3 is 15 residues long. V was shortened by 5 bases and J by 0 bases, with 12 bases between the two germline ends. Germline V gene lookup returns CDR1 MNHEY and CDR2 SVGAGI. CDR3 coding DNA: TGTGCCAGCAGTACTACACGGTGGAGCACAGATACGCAGTATTTT. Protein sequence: CASSTTRWSTDTQYF.

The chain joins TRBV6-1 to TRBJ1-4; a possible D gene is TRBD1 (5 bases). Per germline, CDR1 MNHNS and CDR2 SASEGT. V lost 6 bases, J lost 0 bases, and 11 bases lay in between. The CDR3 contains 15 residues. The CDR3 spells CASRVTDTTNEKLFF. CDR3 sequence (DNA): TGTGCCAGCAGAGTGACAGACACAACTAATGAAAAACTGTTTTTT.

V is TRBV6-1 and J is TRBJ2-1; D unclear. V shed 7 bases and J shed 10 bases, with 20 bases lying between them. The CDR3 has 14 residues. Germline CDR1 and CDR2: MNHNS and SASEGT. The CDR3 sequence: CASIPHSQALEQFF. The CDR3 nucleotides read TGTGCCAGCATCCCCCACTCTCAAGCGTTGGAGCAGTTCTTC.

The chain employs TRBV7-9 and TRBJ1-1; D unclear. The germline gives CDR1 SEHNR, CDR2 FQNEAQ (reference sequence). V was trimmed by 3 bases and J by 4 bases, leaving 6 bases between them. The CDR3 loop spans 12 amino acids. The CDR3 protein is CASSLGSTEAFF. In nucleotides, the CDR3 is TGTGCCAGCAGCTTGGGCAGCACTGAAGCTTTCTTT.

The DNA of the CDR3 is TGTGCCAGCAGCCCAGGGGGGTCCTATAATTCACCCCTCCACTTT. This codes for CASSPGGSYNSPLHF. The chain employs TRBV5-4 and TRBJ1-6, with 7 bases aligning to TRBD1. Germline values: CDR1 SGHNT, CDR2 YYREEE (reference sequence). V dropped 4 bases and J dropped 1; count of bases not matched to a gene: 2. There are 15 residues in the CDR3. Combining the CDR3 with reference TRBV5-4 and TRBJ1-6 gives the whole variable domain ETGVTQSPTHLIKTRGQQVTLRCSSQSGHNTVSWYQQALGQGPQFIFQYYREEENGRGNFPPRFSGLQFPNYSSELNVNALELDDSALYLCASSPGGSYNSPLHFGNGTRLTVT.

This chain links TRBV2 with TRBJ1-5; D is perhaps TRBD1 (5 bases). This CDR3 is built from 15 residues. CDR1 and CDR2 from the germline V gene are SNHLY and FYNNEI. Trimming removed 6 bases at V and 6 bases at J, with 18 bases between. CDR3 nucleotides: TGTGCCAGCAGCGTCCGGAATGTGGGGCCTCAGCCCCAGCATTTT. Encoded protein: CASSVRNVGPQPQHF.

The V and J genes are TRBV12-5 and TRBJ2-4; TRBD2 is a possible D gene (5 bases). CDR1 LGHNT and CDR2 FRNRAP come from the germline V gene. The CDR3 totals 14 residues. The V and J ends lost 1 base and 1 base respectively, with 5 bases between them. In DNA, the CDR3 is TGTGCTAGTGGTTTGGCGGGGGCCAAAAACATTCAGTACTTC. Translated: CASGLAGAKNIQYF. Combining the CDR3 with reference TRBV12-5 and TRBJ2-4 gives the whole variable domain DARVTQTPRHKVTEMGQEVTMRCQPILGHNTVFWYRQTMMQGLELLAYFRNRAPLDDSGMPKDRFSAEMPDATLATLKIQPSEPRDSAVYFCASGLAGAKNIQYFGAGTRLSVL.

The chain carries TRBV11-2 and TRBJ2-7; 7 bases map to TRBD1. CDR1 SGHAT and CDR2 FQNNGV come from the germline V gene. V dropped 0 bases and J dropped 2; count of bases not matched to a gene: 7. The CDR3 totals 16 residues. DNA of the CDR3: TGTGCCAGCAGCTTAGAGACGGACAGGTTCACCTACGAGCAGTACTTC. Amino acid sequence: CASSLETDRFTYEQYF.

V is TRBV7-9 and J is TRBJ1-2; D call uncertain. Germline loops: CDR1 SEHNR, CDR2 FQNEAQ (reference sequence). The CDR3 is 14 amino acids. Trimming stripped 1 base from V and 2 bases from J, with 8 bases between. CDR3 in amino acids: CASSLGFGNYGYTF. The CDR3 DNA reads TGTGCCAGCAGCTTAGGGTTCGGGAACTATGGCTACACCTTC.

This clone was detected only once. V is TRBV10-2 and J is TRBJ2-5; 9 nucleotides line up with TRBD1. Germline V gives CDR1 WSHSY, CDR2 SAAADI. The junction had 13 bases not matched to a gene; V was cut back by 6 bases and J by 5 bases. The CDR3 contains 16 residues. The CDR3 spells CASSGTGTGFRETQYF. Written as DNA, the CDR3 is TGCGCCAGCAGCGGCACCGGGACAGGGTTCCGGGAGACCCAGTACTTC.

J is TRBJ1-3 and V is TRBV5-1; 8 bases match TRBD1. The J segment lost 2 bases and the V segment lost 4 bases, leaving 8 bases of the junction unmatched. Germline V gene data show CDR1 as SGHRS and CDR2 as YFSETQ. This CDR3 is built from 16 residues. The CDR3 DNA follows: TGCGCCAGCAGCCACGGCGCAGGGGGCCCTGGAAACACCATATATTTT. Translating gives CASSHGAGGPGNTIYF.

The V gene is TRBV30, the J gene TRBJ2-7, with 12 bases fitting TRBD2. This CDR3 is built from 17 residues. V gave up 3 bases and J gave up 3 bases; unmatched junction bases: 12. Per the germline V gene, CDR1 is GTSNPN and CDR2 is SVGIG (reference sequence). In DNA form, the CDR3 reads TGTGCCTGGAGGGGTGGACTAGCGGGATCAGGGCACTACGAGCAGTACTTC. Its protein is CAWRGGLAGSGHYEQYF.

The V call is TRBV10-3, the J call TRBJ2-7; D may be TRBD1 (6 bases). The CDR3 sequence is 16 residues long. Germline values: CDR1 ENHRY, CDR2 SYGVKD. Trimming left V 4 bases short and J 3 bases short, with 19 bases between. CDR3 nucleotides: TGTGCCATCAGTGGGGGCTTGACAGGAACCATCTACGAGCAGTACTTC. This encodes CAISGGLTGTIYEQYF.